A single sample gave rise to the 10 T cell receptor beta chains below, sequenced in a study of CD8 T cells in Susac syndrome. An amount of RNA that ranged from roughly 0.5 to 1 ug was reverse transcribed with random hexamers. TCRdb redid the calling of the immunoSEQ multiplex PCR reads with MiXCR, one entry per CDR3 protein. The sample records more than 150,000 distinct CDR3 sequences, approximately 90% being singletons. Sequencing was done on a sample of CD4+ T cells from PBMCs. These receptors all stem from a human donor in good health.

This chain links TRBV2 with TRBJ1-2, with 7 positions matching TRBD1. V shed 6 bases, J shed 4 bases, and the junction held 8 bases outside the gene matches. Germline lookup yields CDR1 SNHLY and CDR2 FYNNEI. The CDR3 is made up of 14 amino acids. The CDR3 nucleotides read TGTGCCAGCAGGAAGGAGGGGGCTGGCTATGGCTACACCTTC. As protein: CASRKEGAGYGYTF.

The chain joins TRBV7-6 to TRBJ2-5; D is perhaps TRBD2 (6 bases). The V gene's germline CDR1 is SGHVS and CDR2 FNYEAQ. The CDR3 covers 15 residues. Trimming took off 0 bases at V and 4 bases at J, with 12 bases between the two ends. This CDR3 is CASSLARSSGETQYF. The CDR3 DNA follows: TGTGCCAGCAGCTTAGCGCGGAGTAGCGGAGAGACCCAGTACTTC.

This clonotype was observed a single time. The chain links TRBV21-1 to TRBJ2-7; the DNA was not compared with TRBD1, the D call given in the table. TRBV21-1 is a documented pseudogene. This CDR3 contains 12 residues. CDR3 in DNA: TGTGCCAGCACTTGGGACAGCTACGAGCAGTACTTC. Its translation is CASTWDSYEQYF.

CDR3 residues: CASTRQGAYTGELFF. Written as DNA, the CDR3 is TGTGCCAGCACCAGACAGGGGGCTTACACCGGGGAGCTGTTTTTT. This chain uses TRBV2 with TRBJ2-2, with TRBD1 matching 10 bases. Germline V gene sequence: CDR1 SNHLY, CDR2 FYNNEI. V trimming: 7 bases; J trimming: 3 bases; junction bases outside the gene matches: 5. This CDR3 is built from 15 residues. Variable domain in full (rest from reference TRBV2 and TRBJ2-2): EPEVTQTPSHQVTQMGQEVILRCVPISNHLYFYWYRQILGQKVEFLVSFYNNEISEKSEIFDDQFSVERPDGSNFTLKIRSTKLEDSAMYFCASTRQGAYTGELFFGEGSRLTVL.

The rearrangement links TRBV10-2 to TRBJ2-3; TRBD2 is a possible D gene (7 bases). CDR3 size: 13 residues. Germline values: CDR1 WSHSY, CDR2 SAAADI. Trimming stripped 6 bases from V and 8 bases from J, with 15 bases between. The CDR3 reads CASSPEGEGTQYF. In nucleotides, the CDR3 is TGCGCCAGCAGCCCAGAGGGGGAGGGTACGCAGTATTTT.

The chain joins TRBV20-1 to TRBJ2-7; 8 bases line up with TRBD1. The CDR3 totals 15 residues. Germline CDR1 and CDR2: DFQATT and SNEGSKA (reference sequence). V lost 4 bases and J lost 10; bases outside the gene matches: 18. The CDR3 sequence is CSAKDEGAAGGDQYF. DNA of the CDR3: TGCAGTGCTAAAGATGAGGGTGCGGCAGGGGGCGATCAGTACTTC.

J is TRBJ1-2 and V is TRBV5-1, with TRBD1 as a possible D gene (6 bases). The CDR3 sequence is 14 residues long. Germline V gene sequence: CDR1 SGHRS, CDR2 YFSETQ. V gave up 2 bases and J gave up 6 bases, with 14 bases separating them. CDR3 bases: TGCGCCAGCAGCTTTAGGGGGGACGGTCATGGCTACACCTTC. This sequence encodes CASSFRGDGHGYTF.

In its sample, this clonotype was seen once. This chain uses TRBV20-1 with TRBJ2-2; 7 bases map to TRBD1. V lost 6 bases to trimming and J lost 5 bases; unmatched junction nucleotides: 3. Germline assignment: CDR1 DFQATT and CDR2 SNEGSKA (reference sequence). This CDR3 is built from 12 residues. CDR3 protein: CSADRDTGELFF. CDR3 DNA: TGCAGTGCCGACAGGGATACCGGGGAGCTGTTTTTT.

V usage is TRBV25-1 and J usage is TRBJ2-3; the D gene is possibly TRBD1 (6 bases). Germline V gene data show CDR1 as MGHDK and CDR2 as SYGVNS. V gave up 4 bases and J gave up 8 bases, with 19 bases separating them. The CDR3 totals 15 residues. The CDR3 DNA reads TGTGCCAGCAGTGGACAGGACCCTCTTGTTGGTACGCAGTATTTT. The encoded protein is CASSGQDPLVGTQYF. The full variable domain, its missing parts supplied by reference TRBV25-1 and TRBJ2-3, is EADIYQTPRYLVIGTGKKITLECSQTMGHDKMYWYQQDPGMELHLIHYSYGVNSTEKGDLSSESTVSRIRTEHFPLTLESARPSHTSQYLCASSGQDPLVGTQYFGPGTRLTVL.

V is TRBV6-1 and J is TRBJ1-5, with 8 bases matching TRBD1. The V and J ends lost 4 bases and 7 bases, in that order; junction bases with no gene match: 3. In germline, CDR1 is MNHNS, CDR2 SASEGT. There are 13 residues in the CDR3. The CDR3 reads CASSGQGYQPQHF. CDR3 sequence (DNA): TGTGCCAGCAGTGGACAGGGGTACCAGCCCCAGCATTTT.